Listed below are T cell receptor beta chains from one sample, sequenced in a study of graft-versus-host responses after intestinal transplantation. Clones were sequenced by immunoSEQ multiplex PCR, and TCRdb holds only the in-frame ones, with some missing. The profile shows around 100,000 clones, roughly nine tenths of them singletons. Their cognate antigens are unknown. This material consisted of unstimulated CD4+ T cells sorted from spleen or lymph node cells, taken before transplant. All receptors derive from a human donor who was the organ donor for an intestinal transplant. Both conserved end residues are part of each CDR3. A D gene is named only where the DNA matches it firmly. Rows may omit the clone size; those that give it use once, few, many or a size class.

J gene | V gene | D gene | clone size | CDR3 DNA | CDR3 protein
TRBJ1-1 | TRBV6-6 | NA | NA | TGTGCCAGCAGTTACAGGGGGGGCACTGAAGCTTTCTTT | CASSYRGGTEAFF
TRBJ2-6 | TRBV28 | NA | NA | TGTGCCAGCAGTTTGGGGCTACCGGGGGCCAACGTCCTGACTTTC | CASSLGLPGANVLTF
TRBJ1-2 | TRBV9 | NA | NA | TGTGCCAGCAGCGTAGATCCACGTAACTATGGCTACACCTTC | CASSVDPRNYGYTF
TRBJ2-3 | TRBV5-1 | NA | NA | TGCGCCAGCAGCTTGCTAGCTTCTAGCACAGATACGCAGTATTTT | CASSLLASSTDTQYF
TRBJ1-6 | TRBV6-1 | NA | NA | TGTGCCAGCAGGGGTCGGGGCGTGTATAATTCACCCCTCCACTTT | CASRGRGVYNSPLHF
TRBJ2-2 | TRBV5-1 | TRBD2 | NA | TGCGCCAGCAGGGCTAGCGGGGGCCAAAACACCGGGGAGCTGTTTTTT | CASRASGGQNTGELFF
TRBJ2-3 | TRBV19 | NA | NA | TGTGCCAGTAGTAATCAGGGGCTGAACCAGGCGCAGTATTTT | CASSNQGLNQAQYF
TRBJ1-2 | TRBV5-4 | NA | NA | TGTGCCAGCAGCGCCGGGGTCCTTAACTATGGCTACACCTTC | CASSAGVLNYGYTF
TRBJ2-7 | TRBV4-2 | NA | NA | TGTGCCAGCAGCCAAGCCGCGGGGACCTACGAGCAGTACTTC | CASSQAAGTYEQYF
TRBJ2-1 | TRBV19 | NA | NA | TGTGCCGTATCTAGTGTCGGTGGCTCCTACAATGAGCAGTTCTTC | CAVSSVGGSYNEQFF
TRBJ2-3 | TRBV5-6 | TRBD2 | NA | TGTGCCAGCAGCTTGGTTCTAGCGGGGGGCCCAGATACGCAGTATTTT | CASSLVLAGGPDTQYF
TRBJ1-6 | TRBV7-2 | NA | once | TGTGCCAGCAGCTTAGCGAGTTTCGTTACCTATAATTCACCCCTCCACTTT | CASSLASFVTYNSPLHF
TRBJ2-2 | TRBV30 | NA | NA | TGTGCCTGGATAGGCAATCCCGCCGGGGAGCTGTTTTTT | CAWIGNPAGELFF
TRBJ2-5 | TRBV7-2 | NA | NA | TGTGCCAGCAGCTCGCGGGGCCTCGTTAGAGAGACCCAGTACTTC | CASSSRGLVRETQYF
TRBJ2-1 | TRBV20-1 | NA | NA | TGCAGTGCTAGTTGGAATGAGCAGTTCTTC | CSASWNEQFF
TRBJ1-2 | TRBV7-2 | NA | few | TGTGCCAGCAGCTTCAGGAATGGCTACACCTTC | CASSFRNGYTF
TRBJ2-3 | TRBV5-1 | NA | NA | TGCGCCAGCAGCTTGGCGAGGGGGACAACAGATACGCAGTATTTT | CASSLARGTTDTQYF
TRBJ1-3 | TRBV5-6 | NA | few | TGTGCCAGCAGCTTGTACAGGGCTGGAAACACCATATATTTT | CASSLYRAGNTIYF
TRBJ2-3 | TRBV5-4 | TRBD2 | NA | TGTGCCAGCAGCTTGGAGGGACTGGCGGGGGGCACAGATACGCAGTATTTT | CASSLEGLAGGTDTQYF
TRBJ1-1 | TRBV27 | TRBD1 | NA | TGTGCCAGCAGTGCGACGACAGGGCTGAACACTGAAGCTTTCTTT | CASSATTGLNTEAFF